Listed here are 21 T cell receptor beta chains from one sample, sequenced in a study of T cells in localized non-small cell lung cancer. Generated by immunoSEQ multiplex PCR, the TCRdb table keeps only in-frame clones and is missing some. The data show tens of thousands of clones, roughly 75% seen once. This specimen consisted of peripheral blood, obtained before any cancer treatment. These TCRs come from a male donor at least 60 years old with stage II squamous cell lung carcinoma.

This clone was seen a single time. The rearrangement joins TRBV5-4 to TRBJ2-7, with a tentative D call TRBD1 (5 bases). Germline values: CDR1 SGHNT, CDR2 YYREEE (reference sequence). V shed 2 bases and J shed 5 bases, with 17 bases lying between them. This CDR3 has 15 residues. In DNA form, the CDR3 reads TGTGCCAGCAGCTTAGAGGCAGGGCGGATCCACGAGCAGTACTTC. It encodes CASSLEAGRIHEQYF. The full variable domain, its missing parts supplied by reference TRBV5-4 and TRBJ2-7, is ETGVTQSPTHLIKTRGQQVTLRCSSQSGHNTVSWYQQALGQGPQFIFQYYREEENGRGNFPPRFSGLQFPNYSSELNVNALELDDSALYLCASSLEAGRIHEQYFGPGTRLTVT.

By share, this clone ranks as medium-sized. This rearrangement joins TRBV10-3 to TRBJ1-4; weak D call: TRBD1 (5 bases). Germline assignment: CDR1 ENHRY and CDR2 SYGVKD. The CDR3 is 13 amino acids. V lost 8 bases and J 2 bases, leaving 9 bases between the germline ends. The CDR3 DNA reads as TGTGCCATCGGACAACCTACTAATGAAAAACTGTTTTTT. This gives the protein CAIGQPTNEKLFF.

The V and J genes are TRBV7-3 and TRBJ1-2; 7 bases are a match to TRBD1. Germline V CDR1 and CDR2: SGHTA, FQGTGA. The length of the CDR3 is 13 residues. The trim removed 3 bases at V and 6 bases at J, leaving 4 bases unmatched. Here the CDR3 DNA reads TGTGCCAGCAGCTTTAGACAGGGAGATGGCTACACCTTC. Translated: CASSFRQGDGYTF.

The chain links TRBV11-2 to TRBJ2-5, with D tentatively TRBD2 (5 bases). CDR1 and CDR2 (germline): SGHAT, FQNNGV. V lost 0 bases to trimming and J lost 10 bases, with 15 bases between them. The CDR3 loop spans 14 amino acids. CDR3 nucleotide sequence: TGTGCCAGCAGCTTAGAGAGGACTCAGATAGTCCAGTACTTC. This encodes CASSLERTQIVQYF.

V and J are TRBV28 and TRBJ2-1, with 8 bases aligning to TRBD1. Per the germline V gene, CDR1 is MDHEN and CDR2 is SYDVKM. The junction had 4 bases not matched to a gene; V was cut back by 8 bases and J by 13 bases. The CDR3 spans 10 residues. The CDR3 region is CASGAGGQFF. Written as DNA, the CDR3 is TGTGCCAGCGGAGCAGGGGGCCAGTTCTTC.

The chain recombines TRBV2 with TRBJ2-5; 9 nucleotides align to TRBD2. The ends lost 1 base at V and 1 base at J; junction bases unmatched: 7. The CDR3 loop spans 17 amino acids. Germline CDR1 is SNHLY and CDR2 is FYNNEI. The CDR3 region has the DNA TGTGCCAGCAGTGAAGGTCGAGGCGGGGGGGCCCAAGAGACCCAGTACTTC. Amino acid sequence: CASSEGRGGGAQETQYF.

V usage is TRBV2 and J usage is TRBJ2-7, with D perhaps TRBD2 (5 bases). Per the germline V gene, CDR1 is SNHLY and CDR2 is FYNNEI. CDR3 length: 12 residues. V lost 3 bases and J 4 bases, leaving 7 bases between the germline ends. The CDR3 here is CASSDRGYEQYF. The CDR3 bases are TGTGCCAGCAGTGACCGGGGATACGAGCAGTACTTC.

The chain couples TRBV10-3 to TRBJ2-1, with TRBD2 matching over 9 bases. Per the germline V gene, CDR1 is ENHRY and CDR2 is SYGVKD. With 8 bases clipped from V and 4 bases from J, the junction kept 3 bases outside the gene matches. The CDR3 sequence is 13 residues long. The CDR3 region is CAIASGIYNEQFF. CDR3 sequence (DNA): TGTGCCATCGCTAGCGGGATATACAATGAGCAGTTCTTC.

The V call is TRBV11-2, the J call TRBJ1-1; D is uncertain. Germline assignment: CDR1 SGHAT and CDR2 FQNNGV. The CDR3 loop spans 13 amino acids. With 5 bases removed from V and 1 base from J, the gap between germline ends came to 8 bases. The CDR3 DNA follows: TGTGCCAGCAGCCCAGAGACGAACACTGAAGCTTTCTTT. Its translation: CASSPETNTEAFF.

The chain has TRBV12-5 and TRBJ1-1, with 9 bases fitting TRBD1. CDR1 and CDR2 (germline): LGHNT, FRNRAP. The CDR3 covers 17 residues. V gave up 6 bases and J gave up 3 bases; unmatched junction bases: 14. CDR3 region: CASGLSQGAVGYTEAFF. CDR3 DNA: TGTGCTAGTGGGCTATCACAGGGGGCTGTAGGGTACACTGAAGCTTTCTTT.

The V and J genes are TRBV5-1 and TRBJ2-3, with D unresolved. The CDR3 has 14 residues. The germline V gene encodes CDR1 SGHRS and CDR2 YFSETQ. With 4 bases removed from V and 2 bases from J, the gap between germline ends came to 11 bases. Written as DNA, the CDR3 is TGCGCCAGCAGCGACACAAGGAACACAGATACGCAGTATTTT. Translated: CASSDTRNTDTQYF.

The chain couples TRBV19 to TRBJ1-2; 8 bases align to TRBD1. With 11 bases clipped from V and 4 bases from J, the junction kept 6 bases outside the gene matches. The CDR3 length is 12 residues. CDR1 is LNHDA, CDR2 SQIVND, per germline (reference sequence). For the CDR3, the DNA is TGTGCCTCCGGACAGGGCCGCTATGGCTACACCTTC. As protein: CASGQGRYGYTF. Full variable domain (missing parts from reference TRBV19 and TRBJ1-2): DGGITQSPKYLFRKEGQNVTLSCEQNLNHDAMYWYRQDPGQGLRLIYYSQIVNDFQKGDIAEGYSVSREKKESFPLTVTSAQKNPTAFYLCASGQGRYGYTFGSGTRLTVV.

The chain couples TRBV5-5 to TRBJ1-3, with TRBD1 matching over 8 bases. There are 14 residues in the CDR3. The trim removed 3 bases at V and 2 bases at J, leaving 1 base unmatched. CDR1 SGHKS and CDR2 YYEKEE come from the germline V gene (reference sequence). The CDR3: CASSSDRAGNTIYF. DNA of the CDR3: TGTGCCAGCAGCTCGGACAGGGCTGGAAACACCATATATTTT.

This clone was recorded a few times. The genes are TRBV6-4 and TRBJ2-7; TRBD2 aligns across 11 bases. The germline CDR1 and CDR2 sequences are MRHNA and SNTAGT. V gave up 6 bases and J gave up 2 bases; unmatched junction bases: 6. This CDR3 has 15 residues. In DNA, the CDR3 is TGTGCCAGCAGCCCCGGGACTAGCGGAACCTACGAGCAGTACTTC. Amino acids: CASSPGTSGTYEQYF.

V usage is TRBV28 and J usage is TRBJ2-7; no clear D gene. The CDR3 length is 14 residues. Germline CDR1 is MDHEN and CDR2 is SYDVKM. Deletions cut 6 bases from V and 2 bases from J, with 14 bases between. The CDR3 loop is CASRGQAFAYEQYF. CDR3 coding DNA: TGTGCCAGCAGAGGGCAGGCCTTTGCCTACGAGCAGTACTTC.

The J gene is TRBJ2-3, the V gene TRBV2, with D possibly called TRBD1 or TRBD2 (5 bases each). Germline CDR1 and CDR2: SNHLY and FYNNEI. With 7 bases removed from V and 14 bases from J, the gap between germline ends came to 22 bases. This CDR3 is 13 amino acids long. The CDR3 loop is CASTPTGPGLGYF. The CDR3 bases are TGTGCCAGCACCCCGACTGGCCCGGGGCTTGGGTATTTT.

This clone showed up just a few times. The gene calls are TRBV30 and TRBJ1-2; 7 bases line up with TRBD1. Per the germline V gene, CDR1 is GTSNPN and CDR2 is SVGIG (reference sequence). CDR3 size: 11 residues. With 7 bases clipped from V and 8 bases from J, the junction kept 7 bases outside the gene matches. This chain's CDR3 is CALDRFQGYTF. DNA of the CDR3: TGTGCCTTGGACAGGTTTCAGGGCTACACCTTC.

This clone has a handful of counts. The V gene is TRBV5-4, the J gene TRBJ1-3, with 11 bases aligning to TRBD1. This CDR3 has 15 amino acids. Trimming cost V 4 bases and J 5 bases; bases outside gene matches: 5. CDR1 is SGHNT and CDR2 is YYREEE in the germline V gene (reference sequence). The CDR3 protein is CASSTDRGLRNTIYF. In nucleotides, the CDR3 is TGTGCCAGCAGCACGGACAGGGGGCTGAGAAACACCATATATTTT.

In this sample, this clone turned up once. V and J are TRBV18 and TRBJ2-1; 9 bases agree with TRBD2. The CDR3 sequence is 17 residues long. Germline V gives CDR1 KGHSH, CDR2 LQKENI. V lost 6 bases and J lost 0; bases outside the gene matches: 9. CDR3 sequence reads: CASSGLAPDSSYNEQFF. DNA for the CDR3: TGTGCCAGCTCGGGACTAGCCCCCGATAGCTCCTACAATGAGCAGTTCTTC. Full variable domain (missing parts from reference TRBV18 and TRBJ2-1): NAGVMQNPRHLVRRRGQEARLRCSPMKGHSHVYWYRQLPEEGLKFMVYLQKENIIDESGMPKERFSAEFPKEGPSILRIQQVVRGDSAAYFCASSGLAPDSSYNEQFFGPGTRLTVL.

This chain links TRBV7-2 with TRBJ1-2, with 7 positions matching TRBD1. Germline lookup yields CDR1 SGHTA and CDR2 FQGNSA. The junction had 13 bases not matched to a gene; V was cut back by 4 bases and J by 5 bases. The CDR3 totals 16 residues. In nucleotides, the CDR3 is TGTGCCAGCAGCTCCGGGGGGACAGACCTTCGGTATGGCTACACCTTC. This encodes CASSSGGTDLRYGYTF.

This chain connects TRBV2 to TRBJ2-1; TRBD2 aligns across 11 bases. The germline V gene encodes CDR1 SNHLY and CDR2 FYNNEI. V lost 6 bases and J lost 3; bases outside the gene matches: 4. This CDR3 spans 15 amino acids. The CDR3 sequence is CASSASGRSYNEQFF. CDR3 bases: TGTGCCAGCAGCGCTAGCGGGAGGAGCTACAATGAGCAGTTCTTC.